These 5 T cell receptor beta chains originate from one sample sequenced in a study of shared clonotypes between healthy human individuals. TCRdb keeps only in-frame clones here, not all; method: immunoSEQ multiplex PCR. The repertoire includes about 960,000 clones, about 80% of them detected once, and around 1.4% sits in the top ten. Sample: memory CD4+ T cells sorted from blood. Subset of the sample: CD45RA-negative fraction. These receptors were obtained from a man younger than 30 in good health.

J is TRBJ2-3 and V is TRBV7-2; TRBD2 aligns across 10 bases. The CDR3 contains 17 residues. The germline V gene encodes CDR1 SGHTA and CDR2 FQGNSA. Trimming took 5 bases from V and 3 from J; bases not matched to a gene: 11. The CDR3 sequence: CASSASSSGLATDTQYF. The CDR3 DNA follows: TGTGCCAGCAGCGCTAGCAGCTCGGGACTAGCGACAGATACGCAGTATTTT.

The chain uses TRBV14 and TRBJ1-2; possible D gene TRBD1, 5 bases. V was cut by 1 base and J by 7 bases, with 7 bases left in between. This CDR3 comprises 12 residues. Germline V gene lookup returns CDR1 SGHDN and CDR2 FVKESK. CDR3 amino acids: CASSQVGGGYTF. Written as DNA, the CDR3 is TGTGCCAGCAGCCAAGTTGGGGGTGGCTACACCTTC.

The CDR3 reads CASSPTGGVYNEQFF. CDR3 DNA sequence: TGTGCCAGCAGCCCCACGGGCGGGGTATACAATGAGCAGTTCTTC. The V gene is TRBV9, the J gene TRBJ2-1, with a tentative D call TRBD2 (6 bases). Trimming cost V 4 bases and J 4 bases, with 15 bases left between them. CDR3 size: 15 residues. CDR1 SGDLS and CDR2 YYNGEE come from the germline V gene.

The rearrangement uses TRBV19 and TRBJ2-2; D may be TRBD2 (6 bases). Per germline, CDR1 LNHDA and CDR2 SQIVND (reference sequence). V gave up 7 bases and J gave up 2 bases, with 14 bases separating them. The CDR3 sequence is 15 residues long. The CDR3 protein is CASNLAGINTGELFF. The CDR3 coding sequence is TGTGCCAGTAACTTGGCGGGAATCAACACCGGGGAGCTGTTTTTT.

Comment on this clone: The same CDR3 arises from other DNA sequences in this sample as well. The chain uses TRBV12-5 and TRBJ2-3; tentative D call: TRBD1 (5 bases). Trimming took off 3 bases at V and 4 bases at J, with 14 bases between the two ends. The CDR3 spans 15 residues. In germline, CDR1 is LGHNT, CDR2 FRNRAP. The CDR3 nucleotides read TGTGCTAGTGGTTTCGGTCAGGGTTTCTCAGATACGCAGTATTTT. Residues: CASGFGQGFSDTQYF.